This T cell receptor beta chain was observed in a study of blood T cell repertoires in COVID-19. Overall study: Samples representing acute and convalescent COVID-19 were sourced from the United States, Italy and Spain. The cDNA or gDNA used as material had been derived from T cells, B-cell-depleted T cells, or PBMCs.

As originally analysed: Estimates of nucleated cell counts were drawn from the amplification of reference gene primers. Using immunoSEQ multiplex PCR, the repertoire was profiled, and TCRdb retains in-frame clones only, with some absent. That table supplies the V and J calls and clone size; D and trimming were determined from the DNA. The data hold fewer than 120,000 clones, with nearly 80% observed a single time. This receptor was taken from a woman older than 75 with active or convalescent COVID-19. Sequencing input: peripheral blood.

In nucleotides, the CDR3 is TGTGCCAGCAGCACCCGGACAGGGAACGAGCAGTACTTC. Translated, it gives CASSTRTGNEQYF. V and J are TRBV9 and TRBJ2-7; TRBD1 matches at 8 bases. V shed 4 bases and J 5 bases; nucleotides not matched to a gene: 5. This CDR3 contains 13 residues. Germline CDR1 is SGDLS and CDR2 is YYNGEE.